These 8 T cell receptor beta chains came from one sample sequenced in a study of cytomegalovirus exposure and HLA in healthy donors. In the PCR, 60 Vbeta and 13 Jbeta primers were used. Clones were read by immunoSEQ multiplex PCR, and TCRdb kept only the in-frame ones, dropping some. The sample lists 120,000 to 150,000 clones, around 85% occurring once. The sample taken for sequencing was PBMCs. The receptors stem from a man between 40 and 49 years old in good health and CMV-seropositive.

The rearrangement uses TRBV30 and TRBJ2-7; 8 nucleotides agree with TRBD1. The J segment lost 2 bases and the V segment lost 5 bases, leaving 2 bases of the junction unmatched. CDR1 and CDR2 from the germline V gene are GTSNPN and SVGIG (reference sequence). The CDR3 is 12 amino acids. The CDR3 nucleotides read TGTGCCTGGGGACAGGGACCCTACGAGCAGTACTTC. Translating gives CAWGQGPYEQYF.

This clone has just one count. The chain combines TRBV12-5 with TRBJ1-6; no definite D call. V was cut by 0 bases and J by 8 bases, with 14 bases left in between. This CDR3 contains 16 residues. Germline CDR1 is LGHNT and CDR2 is FRNRAP. This chain's CDR3 is CASGLVLGPPHSPLHF. DNA for the CDR3: TGTGCTAGTGGTTTGGTACTGGGCCCACCCCATTCACCCCTCCACTTT.

The CDR3 spells CASSPGREFSYTF. CDR3 nucleotides: TGTGCCAGCAGCCCCGGGAGAGAGTTTAGCTACACCTTC. The chain joins TRBV7-2 to TRBJ1-2; no clear D gene. V lost 5 bases to trimming and J lost 9 bases, with 16 bases between them. The CDR3 loop spans 13 amino acids. CDR1 SGHTA and CDR2 FQGNSA come from the germline V gene.

The DNA for the CDR3 is TGTGCCAGCAGTTTATATCGGGGGAACACCGGGGAGCTGTTTTTT. It codes for CASSLYRGNTGELFF. The chain recombines TRBV27 with TRBJ2-2, with D perhaps matching TRBD2 (5 bases). Per the germline V gene, CDR1 is MNHEY and CDR2 is SMNVEV (reference sequence). The V gene lost 1 base and the J gene lost 1 base, with 7 bases spanning the gap. CDR3 length equals 15 residues.

V is TRBV5-8 and J is TRBJ1-1; TRBD1 matches at 9 bases. The junction had 9 bases not matched to a gene; V was cut back by 4 bases and J by 5 bases. The germline CDR1 and CDR2 sequences are SGHTS and YDEGEE. This CDR3 has 15 amino acids. CDR3 in DNA: TGTGCCAGCAGCGATCCGGGACAGGGTAATACTGAAGCTTTCTTT. As protein: CASSDPGQGNTEAFF.

This chain joins TRBV19 and TRBJ2-4; 9 nucleotides align to TRBD2. The CDR3 covers 15 residues. From germline, CDR1 is LNHDA and CDR2 SQIVND (reference sequence). J was trimmed by 1 base and V by 6 bases; bases with no gene match: 4. The CDR3: CASRGGRGAKNIQYF. CDR3 in DNA: TGTGCCAGTAGGGGCGGGAGGGGGGCCAAAAACATTCAGTACTTC.

This chain connects TRBV7-5 to TRBJ2-5; the table gives TRBD1 as D, unverified against the DNA. TRBV7-5 constitutes a pseudogene. This CDR3 has 17 amino acids. CDR3 sequence reads: CARSVDRGITAGGTQYF. CDR3 in DNA: TGTGCCAGAAGCGTGGACAGGGGTATAACCGCCGGGGGGACCCAGTACTTC.

The chain joins TRBV5-4 to TRBJ2-1, with TRBD2 identical over 7 bases. Germline CDR1 SGHNT, CDR2 YYREEE (reference sequence). V dropped 0 bases and J dropped 4; count of bases not matched to a gene: 13. The CDR3 runs to 18 residues. CDR3 region: CASSLEIGSLAVYNEQFF. The CDR3 DNA sequence: TGTGCCAGCAGCTTGGAGATTGGGTCCCTAGCGGTATACAATGAGCAGTTCTTC.